The 7 T cell receptor beta chains in this list originate from one sample, sequenced in a study of response to subunit inactivated influenza vaccine (dated by TCRdb to 2016 to 2019). Receptor libraries were prepared by RT-PCR. Sequencer: Illumina HiSeq 2500. TCRdb passed the public sequencing reads through fastp at Q25 and MiXCR, retaining productive beta sequences. Rows with a matching CDR3 protein are joined into one entry that keeps the most common DNA and genes. The sample table holds roughly 760,000 distinct CDR3 sequences, of which 21% were seen once. The ten largest clones represent 10% of the sample. Sequenced here: PBMCs from blood, sampled 4 to 6 days after vaccination. The receptors shown here come from a man aged 45-65 years who received an inactivated influenza vaccine. Donor details come from another sample of the same person, matched by shared clones.

The chain combines TRBV20-1 with TRBJ2-1, with a tentative D call TRBD2 (5 bases). Trimming took off 3 bases at V and 9 bases at J, with 15 bases between the two ends. The germline CDR1 and CDR2 sequences are DFQATT and SNEGSKA (reference sequence). There are 13 residues in the CDR3. CDR3 amino acids: CSARTPLVLEQFF. The CDR3 DNA is TGCAGTGCTAGGACCCCACTAGTTCTTGAGCAGTTCTTC.

V gene TRBV5-1 combines with J gene TRBJ1-2, with 9 positions matching TRBD1. Germline trimming cut 1 base from V and 6 bases from J; bases unmatched to any gene: 10. This CDR3 region has 16 residues. The germline CDR1 and CDR2 sequences are SGHRS and YFSETQ. CDR3 in DNA: TGCGCCAGCAGCTTGAACAGGGGGCCCACTGGGGATGGCTACACCTTC. It specifies CASSLNRGPTGDGYTF.

The chain joins TRBV28 to TRBJ2-5, with a weak D call TRBD2 (5 bases). Germline V lookup: CDR1 MDHEN, CDR2 SYDVKM. There are 16 residues in the CDR3. V was shortened by 2 bases and J by 2 bases, with 15 bases between the two germline ends. CDR3 in amino acids: CASSLGRTGIQETQYF. The CDR3 bases are TGTGCCAGCAGTTTAGGCCGGACGGGAATACAAGAGACCCAGTACTTC.

V is TRBV2 and J is TRBJ2-3; possible D gene TRBD1, 6 bases. The length of the CDR3 is 14 residues. Trimming removed 8 bases from V and 3 bases from J, with 15 bases in between. The germline CDR1 and CDR2 sequences are SNHLY and FYNNEI. The CDR3 nucleotides are TGTGCCAGCGTAGAATGGGGGCGAACAGATACGCAGTATTTT. Amino acid sequence: CASVEWGRTDTQYF.

This chain joins TRBV29-1 and TRBJ2-1; D possibly uses TRBD1 or TRBD2 (6 bases each). Germline CDR1 SQVTM, CDR2 ANQGSEA. V lost 5 bases and J lost 9, with 14 bases in between. CDR3 length: 12 amino acids. DNA for the CDR3: TGCAGCGTTATGATCGGGGGCCTTGAGCAGTTCTTC. The encoded protein is CSVMIGGLEQFF.

This chain connects TRBV12-3 or TRBV12-4 to TRBJ2-3; unclear D gene. V was shortened by 3 bases and J by 0 bases, with 10 bases between the two germline ends. This CDR3 is 15 amino acids long. The CDR3 DNA sequence: TGTGCCAGCAGTTTTACGTACACCAGCACAGATACGCAGTATTTT. This gives the protein CASSFTYTSTDTQYF.

The V gene is TRBV7-2, the J gene TRBJ2-5; 9 nucleotides align to TRBD1. Germline V gene data show CDR1 as SGHTA and CDR2 as FQGNSA. This CDR3 has 14 residues. Trimming at V came to 6 bases and at J to 5 bases, leaving 7 bases not matched to a gene. CDR3 coding DNA: TGTGCCAGCAGTGGAGGGACAGGGTATGAGACCCAGTACTTC. Its translation: CASSGGTGYETQYF.